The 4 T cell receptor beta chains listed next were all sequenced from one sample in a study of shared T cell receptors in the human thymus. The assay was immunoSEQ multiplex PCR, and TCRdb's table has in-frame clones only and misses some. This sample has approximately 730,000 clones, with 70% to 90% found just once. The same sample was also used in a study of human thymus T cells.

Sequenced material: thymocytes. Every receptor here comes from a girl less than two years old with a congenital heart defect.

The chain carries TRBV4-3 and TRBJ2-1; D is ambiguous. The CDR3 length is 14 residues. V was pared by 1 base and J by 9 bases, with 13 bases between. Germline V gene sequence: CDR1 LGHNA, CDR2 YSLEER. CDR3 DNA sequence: TGCGCCAGCAGCCAAGGTCCCCTTCGTAGTGAGCAGTTCTTC. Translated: CASSQGPLRSEQFF.

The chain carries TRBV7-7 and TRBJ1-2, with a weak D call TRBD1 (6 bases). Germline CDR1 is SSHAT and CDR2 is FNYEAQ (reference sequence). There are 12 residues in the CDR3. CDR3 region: CAHRVRVYGYTF. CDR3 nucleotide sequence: TGTGCGCACAGGGTTCGGGTCTATGGCTACACCTTC.

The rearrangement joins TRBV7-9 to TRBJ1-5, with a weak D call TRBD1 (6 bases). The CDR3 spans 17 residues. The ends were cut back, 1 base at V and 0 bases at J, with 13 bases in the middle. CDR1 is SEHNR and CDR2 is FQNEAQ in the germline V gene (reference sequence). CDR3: CASSLGTAQFSNQPQHF. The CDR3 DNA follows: TGTGCCAGCAGCTTAGGGACAGCGCAGTTTAGCAATCAGCCCCAGCATTTT.

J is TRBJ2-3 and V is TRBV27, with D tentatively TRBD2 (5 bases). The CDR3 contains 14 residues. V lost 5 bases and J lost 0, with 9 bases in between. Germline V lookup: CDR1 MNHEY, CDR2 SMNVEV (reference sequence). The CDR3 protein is CASSGADSTDTQYF. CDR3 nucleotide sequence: TGTGCCAGCAGTGGAGCGGATAGCACAGATACGCAGTATTTT.